The 5 T cell receptor beta chains below come from one sample, sequenced in a study of cytomegalovirus exposure and HLA in healthy donors (dated by TCRdb to the late 2010s). Libraries were constructed by the immunoSEQ multiplex PCR assay. In its TCRdb copy, this immuneACCESS table keeps in-frame sequences only and misses some clones. Where compared with another copy, unresolved V genes explain less than half of these, and the others have no known cause. Across this sample there are some 150,000 clones, with around 90% seen only once. The ten largest clones take up just under 8% of the sample. The sample taken for sequencing was PBMCs. These receptors were obtained from a woman in her late teens or twenties in good health and CMV-seropositive.

This chain joins TRBV10-3 and TRBJ2-1, with D unclear. The CDR3 extends over 14 amino acids. Trimming pared 7 bases from V and 1 base from J, leaving 11 bases between. The V gene's germline CDR1 is ENHRY and CDR2 SYGVKD. The CDR3 sequence is CAIKELDSYNEQFF. The DNA for the CDR3 is TGTGCCATCAAAGAGTTAGATTCCTACAATGAGCAGTTCTTC.

The chain uses TRBV19 and TRBJ1-1; a possible D gene is TRBD1 (5 bases). Trimming cost V 10 bases and J 0 bases, with 18 bases left between them. The germline V gene has CDR1 LNHDA and CDR2 SQIVND (reference sequence). This CDR3 region has 15 residues. The CDR3 is CATSPLGGMNTEAFF. The CDR3 nucleotides are TGTGCCACTTCCCCTTTGGGGGGGATGAACACTGAAGCTTTCTTT.

V gene TRBV11-1 combines with J gene TRBJ2-7; TRBD2 might be the D (6 bases). This CDR3 has 15 amino acids. Per the germline V gene, CDR1 is SGHAT and CDR2 is FQDESV (reference sequence). V was shortened by 3 bases and J by 0 bases, with 12 bases between the two germline ends. CDR3 nucleotides: TGTGCCAGCAGCTTTGGGGAGGACACCTCCTACGAGCAGTACTTC. Residues: CASSFGEDTSYEQYF.

This rearrangement joins TRBV6-6 to TRBJ1-2; no reliable D call. Germline V gene data show CDR1 as MNHNY and CDR2 as SVGAGI (reference sequence). This CDR3 has 14 amino acids. V was clipped by 2 bases and J by 4 bases, with 11 bases between them. CDR3 sequence: CASSYGQVAYGYTF. In DNA form, the CDR3 reads TGTGCCAGCAGTTACGGGCAGGTTGCCTATGGCTACACCTTC.

The rearrangement uses TRBV19 and TRBJ1-2; the D gene is possibly TRBD1 (5 bases). Germline lookup yields CDR1 LNHDA and CDR2 SQIVND (reference sequence). CDR3 size: 15 residues. V gave up 6 bases and J gave up 6 bases, with 20 bases separating them. CDR3 region: CASSPQGGRFNGYTF. CDR3 bases: TGTGCCAGTAGCCCTCAGGGTGGTCGGTTCAATGGCTACACCTTC.